This TCR beta chain is from a study of T cells in women clearing cervical HPV infection. Study context: Case blood was drawn a median approximately five months after lesion detection.

MY09/MY11 PCR detected cervical HPV DNA; dot-blot assigned genotypes. For this clone: Its antigen is currently unknown. Sequencing ends 3 residues short of the CDR3 end; the germline J gene provides the rest.

General observations from the study: It is unknown whether associations predate infection; no effector/memory or HPV-specific sorting. TRBV6-7 relative abundance averaged roughly 0.1% in cases and 0.15% to 0.2% in controls.

The ends were cut back, 1 base at V and 6 bases at J, with 20 bases in the middle. Germline CDR1 reads SGHRS; CDR2 reads YFSETQ. The CDR3 totals 16 residues. The repertoire was sequenced with immunoSEQ multiplex PCR; TCRdb's copy has only in-frame clones and lacks some. With some 20,000 clones in the sample, the ten largest clones hold about an eighth. The specimen sequenced was blood buffy coat. V is TRBV5-1 and J is TRBJ2-7, with D unresolved. This receptor was identified in a woman between 18 and 69 years old with a cervical HPV16 infection that either progressed to CIN3+ or cleared (not recorded which). The sequenced part of the CDR3 DNA is TGCGCCAGCAGCTTGTTTGGCAGCGCAGTTCCTACCGAG. It translates to CASSLFGSAVPTE. The entire CDR3 protein reads CASSLFGSAVPTEQYF. The full variable domain, rest sourced from reference TRBV5-1 and TRBJ2-7, is KAGVTQTPRYLIKTRGQQVTLSCSPISGHRSVSWYQQTPGQGLQFLFEYFSETQRNKGNFPGRFSGRQFSNSRSEMNVSTLELGDSALYLCASSLFGSAVPTEQYFGPGTRLTVT.